Sequencing of this T cell receptor beta chain was carried out in a study of T cell responses to AZD1222 COVID-19 vaccine. CDR1 and CDR2 (germline): MNHNY, SVGAGI (reference sequence). The CDR3 spans 13 residues. V lost 5 bases, J lost 0 bases, and 8 bases lay in between. Notes on the study in general: Among those given AZD1222, only six were seropositive at baseline. Repertoire sampling happened only post peak T cell response.

Pooled samples include second doses given at about 4 or 12 weeks. Clones were read by immunoSEQ multiplex PCR, and TCRdb kept only the in-frame ones, dropping some. This table holds tens of thousands of clones, approximately 88% found once. Comments on this clone: Its antigen remains unknown.

The TCR was taken from an adult who received the AZD1222 COVID-19 vaccine. The material was peripheral blood, obtained 28 days after the second AZD1222 dose. The chain combines TRBV6-6 with TRBJ2-7, with D unresolved. For the CDR3, the DNA is TGTGCCAGCAGTCCCATGTCCTCCTACGAGCAGTACTTC. It specifies CASSPMSSYEQYF.